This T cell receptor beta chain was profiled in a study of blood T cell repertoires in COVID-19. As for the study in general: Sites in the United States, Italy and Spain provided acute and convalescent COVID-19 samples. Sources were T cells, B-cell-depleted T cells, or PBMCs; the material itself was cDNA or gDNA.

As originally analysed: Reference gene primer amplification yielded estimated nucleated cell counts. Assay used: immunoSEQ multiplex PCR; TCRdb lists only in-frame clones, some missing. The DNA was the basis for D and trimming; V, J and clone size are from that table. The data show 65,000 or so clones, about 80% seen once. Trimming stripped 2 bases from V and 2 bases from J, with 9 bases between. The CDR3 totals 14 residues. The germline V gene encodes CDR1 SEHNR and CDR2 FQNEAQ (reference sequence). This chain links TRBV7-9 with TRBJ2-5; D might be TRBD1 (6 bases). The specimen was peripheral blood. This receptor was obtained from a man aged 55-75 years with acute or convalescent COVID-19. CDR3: CASSLSQGQETQYF. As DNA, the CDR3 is TGTGCCAGCAGCTTATCGCAGGGGCAAGAGACCCAGTACTTC.